Sequencing of this T cell receptor (beta chain) was carried out in a study of cytomegalovirus exposure and HLA in healthy donors. Regarding the study as a whole: Evidence from a later analysis indicated that most CMV-associated TCR beta chains looked HLA-restricted.

Concerning this clone itself: Its antigen is still unknown.

In the PCR, 60 Vbeta and 13 Jbeta primers were used. Sequencing used immunoSEQ multiplex PCR; TCRdb keeps in-frame clones, though not all of them. This table has about 140,000 clones, about 70% appearing once. The germline V gene has CDR1 PRHDT and CDR2 FYEKMQ (reference sequence). This CDR3 spans 13 amino acids. Trimming removed 5 bases at V and 4 bases at J, with 11 bases between. The sequenced material came from PBMCs. The V and J genes are TRBV13 and TRBJ1-2; a weak D match, TRBD1 (5 bases). This receptor was taken from a man in his 60s in good health and CMV-seronegative. The CDR3 here is CASSLIRVYGYTF. The CDR3 DNA reads TGTGCCAGCAGCCTCATCAGGGTCTATGGCTACACCTTC.